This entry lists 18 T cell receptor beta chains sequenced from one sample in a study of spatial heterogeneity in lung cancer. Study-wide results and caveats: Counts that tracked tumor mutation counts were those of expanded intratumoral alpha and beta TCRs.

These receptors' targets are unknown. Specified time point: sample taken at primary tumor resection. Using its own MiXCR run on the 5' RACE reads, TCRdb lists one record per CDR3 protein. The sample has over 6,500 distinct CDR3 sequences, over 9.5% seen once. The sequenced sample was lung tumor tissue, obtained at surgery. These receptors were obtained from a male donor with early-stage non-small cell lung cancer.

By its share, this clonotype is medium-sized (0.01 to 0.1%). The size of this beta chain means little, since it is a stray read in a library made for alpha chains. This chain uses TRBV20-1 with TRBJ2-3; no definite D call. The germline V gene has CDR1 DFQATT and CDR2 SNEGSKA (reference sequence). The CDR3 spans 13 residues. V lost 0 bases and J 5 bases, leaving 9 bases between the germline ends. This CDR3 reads CSARDSNRDTQYF. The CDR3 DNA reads TGCAGTGCTAGAGATTCGAATAGAGATACGCAGTATTTT.

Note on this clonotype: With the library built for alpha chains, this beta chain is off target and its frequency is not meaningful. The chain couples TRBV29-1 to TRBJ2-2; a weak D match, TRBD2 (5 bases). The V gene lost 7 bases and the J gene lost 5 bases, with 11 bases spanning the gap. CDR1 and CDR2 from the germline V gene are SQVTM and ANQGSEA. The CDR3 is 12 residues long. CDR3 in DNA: TGCAGCGCCCGAGGGTTAACCGGGGAGCTGTTTTTT. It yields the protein CSARGLTGELFF.

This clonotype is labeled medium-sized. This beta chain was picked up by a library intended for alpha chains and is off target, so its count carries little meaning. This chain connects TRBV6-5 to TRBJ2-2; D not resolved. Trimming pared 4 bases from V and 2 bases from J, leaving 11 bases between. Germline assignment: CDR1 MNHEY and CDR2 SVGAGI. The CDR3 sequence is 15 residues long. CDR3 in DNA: TGTGCCAGCAGTTGGTCAGGCCTAAACACCGGGGAGCTGTTTTTT. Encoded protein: CASSWSGLNTGELFF.

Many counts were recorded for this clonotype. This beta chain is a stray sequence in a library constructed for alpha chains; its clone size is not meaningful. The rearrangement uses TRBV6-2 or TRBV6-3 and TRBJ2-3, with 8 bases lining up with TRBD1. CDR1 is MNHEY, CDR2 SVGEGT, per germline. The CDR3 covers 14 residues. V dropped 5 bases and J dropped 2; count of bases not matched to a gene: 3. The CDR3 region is CASSRQGITDTQYF. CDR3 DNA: TGTGCCAGCAGTAGACAGGGGATCACAGATACGCAGTATTTT.

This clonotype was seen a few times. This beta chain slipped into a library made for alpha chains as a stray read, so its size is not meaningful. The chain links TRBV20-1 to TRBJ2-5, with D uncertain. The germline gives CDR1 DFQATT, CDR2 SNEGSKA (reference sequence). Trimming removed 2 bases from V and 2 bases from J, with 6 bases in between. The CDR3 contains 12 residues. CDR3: CSARLGQETQYF. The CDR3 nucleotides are TGCAGTGCTAGACTTGGTCAAGAGACCCAGTACTTC.

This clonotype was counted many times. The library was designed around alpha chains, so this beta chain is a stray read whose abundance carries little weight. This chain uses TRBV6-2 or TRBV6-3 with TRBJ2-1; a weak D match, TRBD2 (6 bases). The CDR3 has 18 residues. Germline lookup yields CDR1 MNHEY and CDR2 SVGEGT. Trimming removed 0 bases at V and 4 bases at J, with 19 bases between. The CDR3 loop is CASSYSPGDYNSYNEQFF. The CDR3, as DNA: TGTGCCAGCAGTTACTCACCGGGAGATTATAATTCTTACAATGAGCAGTTCTTC.

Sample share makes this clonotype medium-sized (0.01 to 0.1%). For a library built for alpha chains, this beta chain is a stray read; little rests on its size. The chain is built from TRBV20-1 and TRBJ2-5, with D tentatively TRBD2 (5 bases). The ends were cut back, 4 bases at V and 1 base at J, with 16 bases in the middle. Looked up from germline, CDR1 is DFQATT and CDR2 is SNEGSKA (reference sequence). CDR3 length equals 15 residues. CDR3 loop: CSAIRGASAQETQYF. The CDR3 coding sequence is TGCAGTGCTATTCGGGGAGCGTCCGCCCAAGAGACCCAGTACTTC.

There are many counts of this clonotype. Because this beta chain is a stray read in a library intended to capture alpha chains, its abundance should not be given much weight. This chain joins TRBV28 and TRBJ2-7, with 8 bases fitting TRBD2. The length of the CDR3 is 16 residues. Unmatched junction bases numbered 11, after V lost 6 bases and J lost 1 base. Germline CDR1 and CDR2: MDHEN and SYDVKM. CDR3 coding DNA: TGTGCCAGCAGACCCTACGGAGCGGGAGTGTCCTACGAGCAGTACTTC. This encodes CASRPYGAGVSYEQYF.

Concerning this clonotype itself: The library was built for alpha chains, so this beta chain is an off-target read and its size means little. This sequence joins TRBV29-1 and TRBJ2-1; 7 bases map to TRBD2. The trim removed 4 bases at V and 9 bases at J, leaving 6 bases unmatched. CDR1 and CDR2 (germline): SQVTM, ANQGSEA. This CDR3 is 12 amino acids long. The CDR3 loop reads CSVGTGEGEQFF. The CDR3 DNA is TGCAGCGTTGGGACTGGGGAGGGTGAGCAGTTCTTC.

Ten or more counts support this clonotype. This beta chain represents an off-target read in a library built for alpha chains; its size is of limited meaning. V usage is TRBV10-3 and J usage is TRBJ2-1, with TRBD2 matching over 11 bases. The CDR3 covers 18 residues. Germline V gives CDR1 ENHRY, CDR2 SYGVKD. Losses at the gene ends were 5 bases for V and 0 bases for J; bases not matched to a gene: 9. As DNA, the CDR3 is TGTGCCATCAGTTTCCCGACTAGCGGGGAAAGCTCCTACAATGAGCAGTTCTTC. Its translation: CAISFPTSGESSYNEQFF.

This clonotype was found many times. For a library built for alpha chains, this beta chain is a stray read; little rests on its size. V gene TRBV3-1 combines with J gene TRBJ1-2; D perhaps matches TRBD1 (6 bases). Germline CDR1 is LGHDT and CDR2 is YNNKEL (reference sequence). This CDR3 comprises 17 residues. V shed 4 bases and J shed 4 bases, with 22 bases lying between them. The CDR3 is CASSLHSGARAGYGYTF. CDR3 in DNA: TGTGCCAGCAGCCTTCATTCAGGGGCGCGAGCGGGCTATGGCTACACCTTC.

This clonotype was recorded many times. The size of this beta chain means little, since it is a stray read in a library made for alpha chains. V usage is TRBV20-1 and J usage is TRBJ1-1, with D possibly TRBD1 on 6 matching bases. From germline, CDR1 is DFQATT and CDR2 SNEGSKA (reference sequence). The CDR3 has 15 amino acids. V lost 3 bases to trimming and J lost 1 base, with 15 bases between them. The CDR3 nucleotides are TGCAGTGCTAGTTTGGGAGGGGGAGCGAACACTGAAGCTTTCTTT. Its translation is CSASLGGGANTEAFF.

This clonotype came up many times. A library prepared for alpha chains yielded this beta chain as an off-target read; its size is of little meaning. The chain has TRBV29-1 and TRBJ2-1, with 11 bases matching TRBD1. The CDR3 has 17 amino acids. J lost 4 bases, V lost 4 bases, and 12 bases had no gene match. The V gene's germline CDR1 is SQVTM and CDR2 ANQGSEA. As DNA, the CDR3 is TGCAGCGTTGGGGCCCCCGGACAGGGGGCATCTTACAATGAGCAGTTCTTC. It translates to CSVGAPGQGASYNEQFF.

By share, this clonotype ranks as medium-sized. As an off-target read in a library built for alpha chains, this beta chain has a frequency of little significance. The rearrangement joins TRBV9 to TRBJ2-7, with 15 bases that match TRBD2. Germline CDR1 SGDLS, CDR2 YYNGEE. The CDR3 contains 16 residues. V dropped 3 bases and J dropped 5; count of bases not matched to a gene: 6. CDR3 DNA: TGTGCCAGCAGCGAGGGGACTAGCGGGAGGTCCCACGAGCAGTACTTC. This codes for CASSEGTSGRSHEQYF. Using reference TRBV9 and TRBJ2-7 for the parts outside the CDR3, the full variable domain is DSGVTQTPKHLITATGQRVTLRCSPRSGDLSVYWYQQSLDQGLQFLIQYYNGEERAKGNILERFSAQQFPDLHSELNLSSLELGDSALYFCASSEGTSGRSHEQYFGPGTRLTVT.

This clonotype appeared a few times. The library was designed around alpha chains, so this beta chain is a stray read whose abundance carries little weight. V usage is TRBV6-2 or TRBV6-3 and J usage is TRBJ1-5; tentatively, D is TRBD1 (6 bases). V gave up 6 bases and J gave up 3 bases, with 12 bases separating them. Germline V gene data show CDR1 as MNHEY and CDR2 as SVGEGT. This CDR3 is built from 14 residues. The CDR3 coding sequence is TGTGCCAGCAGCGGGGGCTTGGACAATCAGCCCCAGCATTTT. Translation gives CASSGGLDNQPQHF.

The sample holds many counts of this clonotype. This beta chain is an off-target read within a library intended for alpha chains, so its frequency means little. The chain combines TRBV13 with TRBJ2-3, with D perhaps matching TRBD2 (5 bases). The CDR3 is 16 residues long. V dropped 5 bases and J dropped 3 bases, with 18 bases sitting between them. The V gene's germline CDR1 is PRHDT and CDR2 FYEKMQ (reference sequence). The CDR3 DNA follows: TGTGCCAGCAGCCCCCGGGCGGGCCAAAGGACAGATACGCAGTATTTT. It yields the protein CASSPRAGQRTDTQYF. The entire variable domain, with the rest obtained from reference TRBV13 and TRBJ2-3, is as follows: AAGVIQSPRHLIKEKRETATLKCYPIPRHDTVYWYQQGPGQDPQFLISFYEKMQSDKGSIPDRFSAQQFSDYHSELNMSSLELGDSALYFCASSPRAGQRTDTQYFGPGTRLTVL.

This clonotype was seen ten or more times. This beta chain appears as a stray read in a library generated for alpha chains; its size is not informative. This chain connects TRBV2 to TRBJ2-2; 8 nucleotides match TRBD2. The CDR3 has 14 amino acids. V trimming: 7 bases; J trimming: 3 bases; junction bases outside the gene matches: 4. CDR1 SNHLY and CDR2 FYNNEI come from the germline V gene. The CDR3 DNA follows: TGTGCCAGCAAGACGGGAGGGGACACCGGGGAGCTGTTTTTT. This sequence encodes CASKTGGDTGELFF.

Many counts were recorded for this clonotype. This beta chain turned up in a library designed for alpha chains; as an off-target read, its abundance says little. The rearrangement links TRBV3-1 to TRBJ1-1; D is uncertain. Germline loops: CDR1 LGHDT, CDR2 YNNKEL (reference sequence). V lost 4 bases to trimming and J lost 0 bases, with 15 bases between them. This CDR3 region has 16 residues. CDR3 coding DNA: TGTGCCAGCAGCCGTCCAGGAACTTACATGAACACTGAAGCTTTCTTT. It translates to CASSRPGTYMNTEAFF.